This TCR beta chain was identified in a study of T cell responses to AZD1222 COVID-19 vaccine. Germline-derived CDR1 and CDR2 are SGHVS and FQNEAQ. CDR3 length equals 13 residues. Trimming at V came to 1 base and at J to 8 bases, leaving 4 bases not matched to a gene. Clones were read by immunoSEQ multiplex PCR, and TCRdb kept only the in-frame ones, dropping some. The sample holds tens of thousands of clones; roughly nine tenths are singletons and the top ten take 28%. The chain carries TRBV7-8 and TRBJ1-2, with TRBD1 identical over 7 bases. The clonotype comes from an adult who received the AZD1222 COVID-19 vaccine. Material: peripheral blood, obtained 28 days after the second AZD1222 dose. CDR3 DNA: TGTGCCAGCAGCTTAGGGACAGGAACAGGCTACACCTTC. Amino acids: CASSLGTGTGYTF.